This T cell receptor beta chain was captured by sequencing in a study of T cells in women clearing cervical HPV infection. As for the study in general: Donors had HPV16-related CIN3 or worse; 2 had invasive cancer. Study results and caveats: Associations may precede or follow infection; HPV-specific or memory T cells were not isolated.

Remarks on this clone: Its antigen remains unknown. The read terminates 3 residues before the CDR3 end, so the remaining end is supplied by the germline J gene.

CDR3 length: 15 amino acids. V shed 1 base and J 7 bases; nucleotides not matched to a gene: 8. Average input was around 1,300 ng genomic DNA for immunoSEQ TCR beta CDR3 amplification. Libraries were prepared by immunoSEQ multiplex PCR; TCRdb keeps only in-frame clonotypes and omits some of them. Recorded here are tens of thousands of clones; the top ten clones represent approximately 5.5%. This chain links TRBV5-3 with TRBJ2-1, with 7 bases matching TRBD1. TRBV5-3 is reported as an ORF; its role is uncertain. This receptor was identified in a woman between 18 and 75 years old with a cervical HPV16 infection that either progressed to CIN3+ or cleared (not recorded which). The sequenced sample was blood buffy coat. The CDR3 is CARSLNRGLGNEQFF. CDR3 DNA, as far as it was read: TGTGCCAGAAGCTTGAACAGGGGTTTGGGGAATGAG.